The clone carrying this T cell receptor beta chain occurred a few times. The antigen is undetermined. TCRdb reprocessed the reads via MiXCR and lists one record per CDR3 protein. The sample has about 160,000 distinct CDR3 sequences, about 20% seen once. CDR1 is SGHVS and CDR2 is FQNEAQ in the germline V gene. The J segment lost 5 bases and the V segment lost 3 bases, leaving 10 bases of the junction unmatched. The CDR3 length is 16 residues. This specimen belongs to a study of T cell repertoires in cytomegalovirus infection. Study-wide context: Selected CMV epitopes included recently identified HLA-C-restricted ones as well as well-studied HLA-B-restricted ones. Indications of both CMV infection and matching HLA type were provided by public TCR beta signatures. Study-level points and caveats: Accumulated public TCR beta family frequency recognized individuals carrying CMV together with the relevant HLA. Ex vivo, HLA-C-restricted CMV-specific TCR beta clonotypes prevailed over the rest of the response.

The source of this sequence is a human donor in good health (CMV status not recorded). Some clones in this sample may be carry-over from other donors' samples. The sequences come from CD8+ T cells from cultured PBMCs, collected from culture after CMV antigen stimulation. V gene TRBV7-8 combines with J gene TRBJ2-1; 7 nucleotides match TRBD1. CDR3 sequence: CASSFPLQGSDNEQFF. Written as DNA, the CDR3 is TGTGCCAGCAGCTTCCCCCTACAGGGGTCTGACAATGAGCAGTTCTTC.